What follows is one T cell receptor (beta chain) and its context. The data were taken from a study of T cells after posttransplantation cyclophosphamide. Germline CDR1 reads MDHEN; CDR2 reads SYDVKM. With V trimmed by 5 bases and J by 6 bases, 8 bases remained unmatched. CDR3 length equals 15 residues. Here immunoSEQ multiplex PCR was the method, and the copy in TCRdb shows in-frame clones only, minus some. The sample shows 66,000 or so clones, 93% of them seen only once. This sequence originates from a woman aged 25 to 39 in good health and a related stem cell transplant donor. V usage is TRBV28 and J usage is TRBJ2-3, with 10 bases identical to TRBD1. The sample taken for sequencing was PBMCs. For the CDR3, the DNA is TGTGCCAGCAGTACCGGGGGACAGGGGCGGGATACGCAGTATTTT. Translation: CASSTGGQGRDTQYF. The variable domain in full, completed from reference TRBV28 and TRBJ2-3, reads DVKVTQSSRYLVKRTGEKVFLECVQDMDHENMFWYRQDPGLGLRLIYFSYDVKMKEKGDIPEGYSVSREKKERFSLILESASTNQTSMYLCASSTGGQGRDTQYFGPGTRLTVL.